The clone carrying this TCR beta chain was counted at least ten times. Described time point: pre-sensitization, week 0. Treatment specified: therapeutic diphenylcyclopropenone sensitization with weekly scalp DPC. This entry comes from a study of human T cells and chemical hapten exposure. CDR1 and CDR2 from the germline V gene are SNHLY and FYNNEI. The CDR3 has 11 residues. Between the trimmed V and J ends, which lost 5 bases and 7 bases, there was a span of 7 bases. TCRdb recomputed calls from the RACE reads with MiXCR, one row per CDR3 protein. The data contain roughly 60,000 distinct CDR3 sequences, about 7% of them singletons.

J is TRBJ2-3 and V is TRBV2; no clear D gene. The sequencing here drew on whole blood, taken in connection with sensitization to the hapten diphenylcyclopropenone (DPC). The TCR originated in a woman aged 25 to 39 with alopecia areata. Some clones in this sample may be carry-over from other donors' samples. In DNA, the CDR3 is TGTGCCAGCAGTCCGTTAAATACGCAGTATTTT. It codes for CASSPLNTQYF.